These 31 T cell receptor beta chains originate from one sample sequenced in a study of regulatory T cells in long-lasting Graves disease. Library construction for TCR beta used iRepertoire HTBI primers and Arm-PCR of CDR3 regions. MiXCR, applied by TCRdb to the multiplex PCR reads, yields one record per CDR3 protein. In the table there are about 470,000 distinct CDR3 sequences, around 20% of which are singletons. Noted time point: persistent/refractory GD, antithyroid drugs over 5 years with positive TRAb. Construction of the TCR library relied on RNA isolated from PBMCs. Material: peripheral blood mononuclear cells (PBMCs), obtained when the disease was refractory, from a patient treated with antithyroid drugs. These TCRs come from a female donor with Graves disease.

This clonotype was detected a few times. This rearrangement joins TRBV5-5 to TRBJ1-1; no clear D. Trimming stripped 4 bases from V and 10 bases from J, with 17 bases between. The CDR3 loop spans 13 amino acids. Germline values: CDR1 SGHKS, CDR2 YYEKEE (reference sequence). CDR3 residues: CASSPPWQEGAFF. The CDR3 DNA sequence: TGTGCCAGCAGCCCACCATGGCAGGAGGGAGCTTTCTTT.

Worth noting for this clonotype: A much larger clone is a single base away; this may be a read error. V and J are TRBV5-6 and TRBJ1-3; perhaps TRBD1 as D (6 bases). Germline CDR1 SGHDT, CDR2 YYEEEE. The CDR3 has 15 amino acids. V lost 4 bases and J lost 0, with 11 bases in between. CDR3 sequence reads: CASSIGQSSGNTIYF. As DNA, the CDR3 is TGTGCCAGCAGCATAGGACAGAGCTCTGGAAACACCATATATTTT.

This clonotype was counted many times. The V and J genes are TRBV28 and TRBJ1-5, with 9 nucleotides matching TRBD1. Trimming cost V 5 bases and J 7 bases; bases outside gene matches: 9. Germline V lookup: CDR1 MDHEN, CDR2 SYDVKM. The CDR3 extends over 15 amino acids. The CDR3 DNA is TGTGCCAGCAGTCCGGACAGGGGTGGGTGGCAGCCCCAGCATTTT. It yields the protein CASSPDRGGWQPQHF. Full variable domain (rest looked up from reference TRBV28 and TRBJ1-5): DVKVTQSSRYLVKRTGEKVFLECVQDMDHENMFWYRQDPGLGLRLIYFSYDVKMKEKGDIPEGYSVSREKKERFSLILESASTNQTSMYLCASSPDRGGWQPQHFGDGTRLSIL.

The chain recombines TRBV4-3 with TRBJ2-2, with D perhaps TRBD2 (5 bases). This CDR3 contains 16 residues. CDR1 LGHNA and CDR2 YSLEER come from the germline V gene. The ends were cut back, 1 base at V and 3 bases at J, with 12 bases in the middle. The CDR3, as DNA: TGCGCCAGCAGCCAAGCTCTTATCGGGGACACCGGGGAGCTGTTTTTT. Its protein is CASSQALIGDTGELFF.

In its sample, this clonotype was seen many times. The chain couples TRBV12-3 or TRBV12-4 to TRBJ1-5, with 10 bases that match TRBD1. J lost 2 bases, V lost 6 bases, and 1 base had no gene match. This CDR3 is built from 14 residues. The chain's CDR3 is CASRGTGGNQPQHF. In nucleotides, the CDR3 is TGTGCCAGCAGGGGGACAGGGGGCAATCAGCCCCAGCATTTT.

The genes are TRBV28 and TRBJ2-1; 11 bases line up with TRBD2. V gave up 6 bases and J gave up 3 bases; unmatched junction bases: 10. The V gene's germline CDR1 is MDHEN and CDR2 SYDVKM. The CDR3 contains 17 residues. The chain's CDR3 is CASSSTSGLAGYNEQFF. CDR3 coding DNA: TGTGCCAGCAGCTCTACCAGCGGACTAGCGGGCTACAATGAGCAGTTCTTC.

This clonotype has just a few counts. The J gene is TRBJ2-5, the V gene TRBV5-1; D is unclear. The length of the CDR3 is 14 residues. Germline V gene data show CDR1 as SGHRS and CDR2 as YFSETQ. V shed 0 bases and J shed 5 bases, with 11 bases lying between them. Here the CDR3 reads CASSLAHVWETQYF. The CDR3 nucleotides are TGCGCCAGCAGCTTGGCCCATGTTTGGGAGACCCAGTACTTC.

This clonotype was observed at least ten times. This chain uses TRBV2 with TRBJ2-4; a possible D gene is TRBD2 (5 bases). The CDR3 covers 13 residues. Germline CDR1 SNHLY, CDR2 FYNNEI. Trimming cost V 7 bases and J 9 bases, with 16 bases left between them. DNA of the CDR3: TGTGCCAGCAAGCTTCTAGGTGAGGGCATTCAGTACTTC. Its translation: CASKLLGEGIQYF.

This clonotype occurred many times. This rearrangement joins TRBV3-1 to TRBJ1-1, with unresolved D. The germline V gene encodes CDR1 LGHDT and CDR2 YNNKEL (reference sequence). Trimming stripped 2 bases from V and 0 bases from J, with 7 bases between. CDR3 length: 14 residues. The CDR3, as DNA: TGTGCCAGCAGCCAACACGTTCTGAACACTGAAGCTTTCTTT. Its protein product is CASSQHVLNTEAFF.

This clonotype was counted between two and nine times. V and J are TRBV20-1 and TRBJ2-2; tentative D call: TRBD1 (5 bases). V shed 5 bases and J shed 2 bases, with 9 bases lying between them. The CDR3 totals 13 residues. The germline CDR1 and CDR2 sequences are DFQATT and SNEGSKA (reference sequence). CDR3 protein: CSADSTNTGELFF. CDR3 DNA: TGCAGTGCTGACAGCACTAACACCGGGGAGCTGTTTTTT.

This clonotype has just a few counts. The chain recombines TRBV18 with TRBJ2-7; 11 bases are a match to TRBD2. The trim removed 3 bases at V and 0 bases at J, leaving 7 bases unmatched. The CDR3 length is 17 residues. Germline-derived CDR1 and CDR2 are KGHSH and LQKENI. CDR3 sequence (DNA): TGTGCCAGCTCACCGGGACTAGCGGCAATAAGCTCCTACGAGCAGTACTTC. It encodes CASSPGLAAISSYEQYF. Full variable domain (outside the CDR3, taken from reference TRBV18 and TRBJ2-7): NAGVMQNPRHLVRRRGQEARLRCSPMKGHSHVYWYRQLPEEGLKFMVYLQKENIIDESGMPKERFSAEFPKEGPSILRIQQVVRGDSAAYFCASSPGLAAISSYEQYFGPGTRLTVT.

V and J are TRBV3-1 and TRBJ2-1, with 13 bases that match TRBD2. The CDR3 covers 16 residues. The V gene end was trimmed by 0 bases and the J gene end by 8 bases; junction bases not matched to a gene: 4. In germline, CDR1 is LGHDT, CDR2 YNNKEL (reference sequence). As DNA, the CDR3 is TGTGCCAGCAGCCAAGAGACAGGACTAGCGGGAGATGAGCAGTTCTTC. This encodes CASSQETGLAGDEQFF.

The chain is built from TRBV2 and TRBJ2-4; D is unclear. Trimming cost V 6 bases and J 8 bases, with 8 bases left between them. CDR3 length equals 11 residues. Germline V gene data show CDR1 as SNHLY and CDR2 as FYNNEI. The CDR3 is CASSFGDIQYF. The CDR3 bases are TGTGCCAGCAGCTTTGGGGACATTCAGTACTTC.

Only a few counts were recorded for this clonotype. A single base separates this from a much larger clone, so it may be a read error. V usage is TRBV3-1 and J usage is TRBJ1-1; no definite D call. Trimming pared 2 bases from V and 3 bases from J, leaving 7 bases between. Germline CDR1 and CDR2: LGHDT and YNNKEL (reference sequence). The length of the CDR3 is 13 residues. CDR3: CASSQTPDTEAFF. CDR3 coding DNA: TGTGCCAGCAGCCAAACACCGGACACTGAAGCTTTCTTT. Full variable domain (missing parts from reference TRBV3-1 and TRBJ1-1): DTAVSQTPKYLVTQMGNDKSIKCEQNLGHDTMYWYKQDSKKFLKIMFSYNNKELIINETVPNRFSPKSPDKAHLNLHINSLELGDSAVYFCASSQTPDTEAFFGQGTRLTVV.

A note on this clonotype: Given a much more abundant clone one base away, this may be a read error. This sequence joins TRBV7-3 and TRBJ2-7; a weak D match, TRBD2 (6 bases). Per the germline V gene, CDR1 is SGHTA and CDR2 is FQGTGA. Trimming took 5 bases from V and 6 from J, leaving 14 bases between them. This CDR3 is 13 amino acids long. The CDR3 is CASSRDGGSEQYF. DNA for the CDR3: TGTGCCAGCAGCCGGGACGGGGGAAGCGAGCAGTACTTC.

About this clonotype itself: This may stem from a read error, because a much larger clone lies one nucleotide away. The chain employs TRBV30 and TRBJ2-7, with D possibly being TRBD2 (6 bases). The CDR3 totals 15 residues. CDR1 and CDR2 (germline): GTSNPN, SVGIG (reference sequence). The germline V and J ends were trimmed by 2 bases and 0 bases, with 14 bases remaining between them. CDR3 sequence: CAWSFPGRDSYEQYF. In DNA, the CDR3 is TGTGCCTGGAGTTTTCCCGGGCGGGACTCCTACGAGCAGTACTTC.

This clonotype was counted ten times or more. This rearrangement joins TRBV11-2 to TRBJ2-5; 8 bases line up with TRBD2. This CDR3 is built from 14 residues. V gave up 0 bases and J gave up 5 bases; unmatched junction bases: 2. Germline CDR1 SGHAT, CDR2 FQNNGV. The CDR3 nucleotides read TGTGCCAGCAGCTTAGAAGCGGGAGTGGAGACCCAGTACTTC. Its translation is CASSLEAGVETQYF.

This clonotype was seen ten or more times. V is TRBV28 and J is TRBJ1-5; TRBD1 might be the D (5 bases). Germline CDR1 reads MDHEN; CDR2 reads SYDVKM. Trimming removed 7 bases at V and 7 bases at J, with 17 bases between. The CDR3 consists of 14 residues. The CDR3 DNA follows: TGTGCCAGCACCACCTACCAGGGTGTGCAGCCCCAGCATTTT. This encodes CASTTYQGVQPQHF.

CDR3 DNA sequence: TGTGCCAGTAGTATAAACGGCGGCAATCAGCCCCAGCATTTT. It translates to CASSINGGNQPQHF. J is TRBJ1-5 and V is TRBV19; D not resolved. Trimming took off 2 bases at V and 2 bases at J, with 7 bases between the two ends. The CDR3 totals 14 residues. CDR1 is LNHDA, CDR2 SQIVND, per germline (reference sequence).

This clonotype has at least ten counts. This rearrangement joins TRBV7-3 to TRBJ2-7, with a tentative D call TRBD2 (6 bases). The CDR3 has 14 residues. Germline V CDR1 and CDR2: SGHTA, FQGTGA. Trimming left V 5 bases short and J 2 bases short, with 13 bases between. In nucleotides, the CDR3 is TGTGCCAGCAGCCTAATGGGCGGGGCCTACGAGCAGTACTTC. Translating gives CASSLMGGAYEQYF.

There are many counts of this clonotype. The chain combines TRBV12-3 or TRBV12-4 with TRBJ1-2; D is unresolved. V gave up 3 bases and J gave up 6 bases, with 11 bases separating them. The CDR3 has 13 residues. CDR3 residues: CASSLRLRDGYTF. As DNA, the CDR3 is TGTGCCAGCAGTTTGCGTCTAAGGGATGGCTACACCTTC.

J is TRBJ2-7 and V is TRBV12-3 or TRBV12-4; the D call may be TRBD1 or TRBD2 (5 bases each). Between the trimmed V and J ends, which lost 3 bases and 6 bases, there was a span of 18 bases. The CDR3 length is 15 residues. The CDR3 protein is CASSLSGPPRGEQYF. The CDR3 nucleotides read TGTGCCAGCAGTTTGTCGGGACCACCTCGAGGCGAGCAGTACTTC.

This clonotype was counted at least ten times. This chain joins TRBV11-2 and TRBJ2-7; D call uncertain. V was trimmed by 3 bases and J by 2 bases, leaving 11 bases between them. In germline, CDR1 is SGHAT, CDR2 FQNNGV. The CDR3 runs 14 residues. CDR3 in DNA: TGTGCCAGCAGCTTTTGGACGGCTCCCTACGAGCAGTACTTC. It is translated as CASSFWTAPYEQYF.

This clonotype was recorded at least ten times. The gene calls are TRBV29-1 and TRBJ2-2; a possible D gene is TRBD2 (5 bases). Germline CDR1 SQVTM, CDR2 ANQGSEA. Trimming pared 6 bases from V and 4 bases from J, leaving 9 bases between. The CDR3 contains 12 residues. This CDR3 reads CSVAAGTGELFF. Here the CDR3 DNA reads TGCAGCGTAGCCGCGGGCACCGGGGAGCTGTTTTTT.

This clonotype was seen repeatedly, ten times or more. The rearrangement links TRBV2 to TRBJ2-2; D remains unclear. Per germline, CDR1 SNHLY and CDR2 FYNNEI. The V and J ends lost 3 bases and 6 bases respectively, with 11 bases between them. The CDR3 length is 14 residues. The CDR3 spells CASSDIGGAGELFF. The CDR3 nucleotides read TGTGCCAGCAGTGATATCGGTGGGGCCGGGGAGCTGTTTTTT.

This chain connects TRBV15 to TRBJ2-7, with unresolved D. V was cut by 3 bases and J by 3 bases, with 12 bases left in between. The CDR3 has 14 residues. Germline V CDR1 and CDR2: LNHNV, YYDKDF (reference sequence). CDR3 nucleotide sequence: TGTGCCACCAGCAGCGGGCAGCCCCACTACGAGCAGTACTTC. Its translation is CATSSGQPHYEQYF.

The V call is TRBV5-1, the J call TRBJ2-2; D gene uncertain. Germline CDR1 is SGHRS and CDR2 is YFSETQ. The V end was cut by 4 bases, the J end by 7 bases, with 8 bases between. The CDR3 spans 12 residues. The DNA for the CDR3 is TGCGCCAGCAGCCGACTCGACGGGGAGCTGTTTTTT. Translating gives CASSRLDGELFF.

This clonotype appeared a few times. The chain links TRBV20-1 to TRBJ2-2; possible D gene TRBD2, 5 bases. V lost 5 bases, J lost 1 base, and 14 bases lay in between. CDR1 DFQATT and CDR2 SNEGSKA come from the germline V gene (reference sequence). CDR3 length equals 15 residues. The CDR3 loop reads CSAVRDGRNTGELFF. DNA of the CDR3: TGCAGTGCTGTCCGGGATGGAAGGAACACCGGGGAGCTGTTTTTT.

This clonotype was seen many times. This rearrangement joins TRBV11-2 to TRBJ1-1; TRBD1 matches at 12 bases. Germline CDR1 and CDR2: SGHAT and FQNNGV. V dropped 5 bases and J dropped 4; count of bases not matched to a gene: 5. The CDR3 runs 15 residues. CDR3 protein: CASSVGQGAFTEAFF. The CDR3 nucleotides are TGTGCCAGCAGCGTGGGACAGGGGGCTTTCACTGAAGCTTTCTTT.

This clonotype appeared many times. The chain carries TRBV2 and TRBJ1-2; 8 nucleotides line up with TRBD1. Germline CDR1 reads SNHLY; CDR2 reads FYNNEI. The length of the CDR3 is 17 residues. The junction had 17 bases not matched to a gene; V was cut back by 7 bases and J by 4 bases. CDR3 amino acids: CASTGRGWDRSSYGYTF. The CDR3 DNA sequence: TGTGCCAGCACCGGCCGCGGCTGGGACAGGTCTTCCTATGGCTACACCTTC.

This clonotype has more than one count but fewer than ten. V gene TRBV4-2 combines with J gene TRBJ1-1; D is unresolved. V was cut by 0 bases and J by 7 bases, with 18 bases left in between. This CDR3 comprises 16 residues. Germline lookup yields CDR1 LGHNA and CDR2 YNFKEQ. CDR3 loop: CASSQEARITMHEAFF. The CDR3 nucleotides are TGTGCCAGCAGCCAAGAGGCCCGGATTACGATGCATGAAGCTTTCTTT.